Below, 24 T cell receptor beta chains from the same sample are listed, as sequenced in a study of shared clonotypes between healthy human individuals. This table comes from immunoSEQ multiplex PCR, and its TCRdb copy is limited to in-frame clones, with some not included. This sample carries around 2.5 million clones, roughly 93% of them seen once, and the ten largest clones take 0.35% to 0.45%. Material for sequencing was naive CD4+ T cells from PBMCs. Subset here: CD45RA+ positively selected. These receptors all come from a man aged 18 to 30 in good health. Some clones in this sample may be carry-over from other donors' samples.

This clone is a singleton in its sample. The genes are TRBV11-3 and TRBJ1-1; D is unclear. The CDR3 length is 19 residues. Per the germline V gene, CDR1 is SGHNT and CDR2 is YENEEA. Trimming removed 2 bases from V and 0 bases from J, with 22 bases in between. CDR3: CASSLNAPAGRVLNTEAFF. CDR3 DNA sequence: TGTGCCAGCAGCTTAAATGCCCCGGCGGGGAGGGTCTTGAACACTGAAGCTTTCTTT.

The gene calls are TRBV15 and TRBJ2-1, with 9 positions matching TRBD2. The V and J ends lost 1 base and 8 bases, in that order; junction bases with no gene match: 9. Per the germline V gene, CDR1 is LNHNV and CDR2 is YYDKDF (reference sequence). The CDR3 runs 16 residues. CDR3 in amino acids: CATSRGTREGEDEQFF. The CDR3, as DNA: TGTGCCACCAGCAGAGGCACGCGGGAGGGCGAGGATGAGCAGTTCTTC.

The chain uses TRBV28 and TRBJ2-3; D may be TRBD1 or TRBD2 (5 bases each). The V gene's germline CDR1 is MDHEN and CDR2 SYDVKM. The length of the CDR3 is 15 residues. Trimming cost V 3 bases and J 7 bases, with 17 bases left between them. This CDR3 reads CASSLWGNVGNTQYF. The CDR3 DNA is TGTGCCAGCAGTTTGTGGGGGAATGTCGGGAATACGCAGTATTTT.

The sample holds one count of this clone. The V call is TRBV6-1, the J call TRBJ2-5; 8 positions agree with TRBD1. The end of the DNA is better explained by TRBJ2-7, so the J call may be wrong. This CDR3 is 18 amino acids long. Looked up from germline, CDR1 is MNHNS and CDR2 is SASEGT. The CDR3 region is CASSEAQQRYRGFYEQYF. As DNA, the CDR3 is TGTGCCAGCAGTGAAGCGCAACAACGGTACAGGGGGTTCTACGAGCAGTACTTC.

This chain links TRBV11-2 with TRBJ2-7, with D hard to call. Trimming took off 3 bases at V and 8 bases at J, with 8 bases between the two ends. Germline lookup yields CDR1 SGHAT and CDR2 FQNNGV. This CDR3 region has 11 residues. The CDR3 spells CASSLPVKQYF. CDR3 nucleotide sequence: TGTGCCAGCAGCTTGCCGGTGAAGCAGTACTTC.

Here the CDR3 DNA reads TGTGCCAGCAGCTCGACAGGGTTTGGCTACGAGCAGTACTTC. As protein: CASSSTGFGYEQYF. The chain joins TRBV7-6 to TRBJ2-7; 7 nucleotides match TRBD1. This CDR3 spans 14 amino acids. The J segment lost 3 bases and the V segment lost 4 bases, leaving 6 bases of the junction unmatched. Per germline, CDR1 SGHVS and CDR2 FNYEAQ.

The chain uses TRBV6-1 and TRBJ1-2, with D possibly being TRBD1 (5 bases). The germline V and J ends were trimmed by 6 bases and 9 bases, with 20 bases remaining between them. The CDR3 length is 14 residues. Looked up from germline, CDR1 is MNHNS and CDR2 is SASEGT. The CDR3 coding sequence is TGTGCCAGCAGGGGGGAAGGCCGGGTATCTAGCTACACCTTC. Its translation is CASRGEGRVSSYTF.

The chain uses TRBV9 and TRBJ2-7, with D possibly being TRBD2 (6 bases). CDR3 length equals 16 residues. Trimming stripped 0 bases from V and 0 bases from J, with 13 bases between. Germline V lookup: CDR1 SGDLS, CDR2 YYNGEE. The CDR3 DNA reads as TGTGCCAGCAGCGTAGGGGTTAGCGGATACTCCTACGAGCAGTACTTC. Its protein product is CASSVGVSGYSYEQYF.

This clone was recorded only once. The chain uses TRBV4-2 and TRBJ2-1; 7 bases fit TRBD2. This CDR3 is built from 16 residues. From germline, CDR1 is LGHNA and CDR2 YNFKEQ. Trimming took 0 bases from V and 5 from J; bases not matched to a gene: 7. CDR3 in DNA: TGTGCCAGCAGCCAAGAGGCCCAGCGGGGTCACAATGAGCAGTTCTTC. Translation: CASSQEAQRGHNEQFF.

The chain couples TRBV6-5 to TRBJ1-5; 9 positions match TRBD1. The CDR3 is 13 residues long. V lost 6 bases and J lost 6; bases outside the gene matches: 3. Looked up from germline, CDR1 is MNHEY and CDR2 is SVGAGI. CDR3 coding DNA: TGTGCCAGCAGATGGACAGGGGCTCAGCCCCAGCATTTT. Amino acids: CASRWTGAQPQHF.

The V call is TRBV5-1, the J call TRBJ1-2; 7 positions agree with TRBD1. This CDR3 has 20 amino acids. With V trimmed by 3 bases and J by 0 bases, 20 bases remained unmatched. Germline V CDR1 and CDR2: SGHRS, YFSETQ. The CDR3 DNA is TGCGCCAGCAGCTCTCGAGAGGCTCGCCCCGGGACAGTGTCTAACTATGGCTACACCTTC. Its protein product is CASSSREARPGTVSNYGYTF.

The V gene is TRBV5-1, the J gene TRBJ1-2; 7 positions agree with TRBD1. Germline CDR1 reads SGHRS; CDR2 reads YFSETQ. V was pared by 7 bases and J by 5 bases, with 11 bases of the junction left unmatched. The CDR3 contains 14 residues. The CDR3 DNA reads TGCGCCAGCGGAGGACAGGACATTCCTTATGGCTACACCTTC. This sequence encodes CASGGQDIPYGYTF. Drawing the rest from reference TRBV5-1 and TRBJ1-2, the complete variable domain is KAGVTQTPRYLIKTRGQQVTLSCSPISGHRSVSWYQQTPGQGLQFLFEYFSETQRNKGNFPGRFSGRQFSNSRSEMNVSTLELGDSALYLCASGGQDIPYGYTFGSGTRLTVV.

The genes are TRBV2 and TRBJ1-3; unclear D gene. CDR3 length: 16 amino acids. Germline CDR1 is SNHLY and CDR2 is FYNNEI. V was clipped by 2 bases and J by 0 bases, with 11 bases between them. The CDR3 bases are TGTGCCAGCAGTGAATCTTTTCGCTCCTCTGGAAACACCATATATTTT. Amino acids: CASSESFRSSGNTIYF.

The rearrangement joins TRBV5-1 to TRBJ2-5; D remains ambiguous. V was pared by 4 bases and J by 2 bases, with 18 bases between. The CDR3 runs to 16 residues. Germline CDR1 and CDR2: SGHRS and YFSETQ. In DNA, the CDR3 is TGCGCCAGCAGCCCACAAGCGTCGACATTTCAAGAGACCCAGTACTTC. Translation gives CASSPQASTFQETQYF.

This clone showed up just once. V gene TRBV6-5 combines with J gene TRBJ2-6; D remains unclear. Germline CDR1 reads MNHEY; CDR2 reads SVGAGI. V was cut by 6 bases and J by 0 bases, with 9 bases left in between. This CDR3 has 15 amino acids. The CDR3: CASSSAPSGANVLTF. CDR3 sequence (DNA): TGTGCCAGCAGCTCGGCCCCCTCTGGGGCCAACGTCCTGACTTTC.

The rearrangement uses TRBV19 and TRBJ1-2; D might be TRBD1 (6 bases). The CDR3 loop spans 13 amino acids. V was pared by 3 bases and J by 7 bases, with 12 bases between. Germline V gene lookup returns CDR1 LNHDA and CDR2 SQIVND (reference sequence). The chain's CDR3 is CASSIGTGSGYTF. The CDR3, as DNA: TGTGCCAGTAGTATCGGTACAGGGAGTGGCTACACCTTC. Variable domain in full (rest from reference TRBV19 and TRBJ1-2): DGGITQSPKYLFRKEGQNVTLSCEQNLNHDAMYWYRQDPGQGLRLIYYSQIVNDFQKGDIAEGYSVSREKKESFPLTVTSAQKNPTAFYLCASSIGTGSGYTFGSGTRLTVV.

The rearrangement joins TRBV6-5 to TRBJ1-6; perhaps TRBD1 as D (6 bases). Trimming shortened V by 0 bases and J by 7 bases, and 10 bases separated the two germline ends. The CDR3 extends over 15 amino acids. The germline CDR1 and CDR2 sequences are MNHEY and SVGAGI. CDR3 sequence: CASSYSGRGNSPLHF. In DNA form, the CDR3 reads TGTGCCAGCAGTTACTCTGGCAGGGGCAATTCACCCCTCCACTTT.

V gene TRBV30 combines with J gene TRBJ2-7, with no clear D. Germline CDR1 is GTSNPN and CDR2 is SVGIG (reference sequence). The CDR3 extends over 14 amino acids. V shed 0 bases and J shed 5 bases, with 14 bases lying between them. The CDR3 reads CAWSVLVGSDEQYF. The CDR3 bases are TGTGCCTGGAGTGTACTTGTCGGTTCGGACGAGCAGTACTTC.

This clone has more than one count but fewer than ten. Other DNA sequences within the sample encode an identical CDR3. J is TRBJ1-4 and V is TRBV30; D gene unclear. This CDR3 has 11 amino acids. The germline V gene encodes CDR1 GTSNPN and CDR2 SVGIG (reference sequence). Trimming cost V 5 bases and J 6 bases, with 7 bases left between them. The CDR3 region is CAWGDYEKLFF. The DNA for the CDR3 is TGTGCCTGGGGTGATTATGAAAAACTGTTTTTT.

DNA for the CDR3: TGTGCCAGCAGTGAGTTCCGGGACAGATTAGCCAAAAACATTCAGTACTTC. The encoded protein is CASSEFRDRLAKNIQYF. V is TRBV6-1 and J is TRBJ2-4, with 7 nucleotides matching TRBD1. Germline assignment: CDR1 MNHNS and CDR2 SASEGT. V was clipped by 3 bases and J by 0 bases; unmatched bases: 8. The CDR3 consists of 17 residues.

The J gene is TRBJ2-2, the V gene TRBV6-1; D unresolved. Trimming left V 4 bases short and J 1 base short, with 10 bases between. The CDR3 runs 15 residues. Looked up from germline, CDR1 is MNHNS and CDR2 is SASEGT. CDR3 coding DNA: TGTGCCAGCAGTGTAGTGGGAATGAACACCGGGGAGCTGTTTTTT. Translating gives CASSVVGMNTGELFF.

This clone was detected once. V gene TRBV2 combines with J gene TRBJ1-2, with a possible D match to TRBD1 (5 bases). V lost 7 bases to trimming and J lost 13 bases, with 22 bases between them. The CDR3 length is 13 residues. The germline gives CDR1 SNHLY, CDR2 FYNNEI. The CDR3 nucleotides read TGTGCCAGCATCATTGAGGTCCAGGCCGGGGGCACCTTC. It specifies CASIIEVQAGGTF.

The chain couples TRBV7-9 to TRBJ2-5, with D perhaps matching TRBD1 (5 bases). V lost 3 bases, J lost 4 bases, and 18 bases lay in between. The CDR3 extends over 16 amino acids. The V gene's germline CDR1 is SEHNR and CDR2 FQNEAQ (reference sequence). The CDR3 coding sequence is TGTGCCAGCAGCTTCCACCTACAGGTCAACCGAGAGACCCAGTACTTC. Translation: CASSFHLQVNRETQYF.

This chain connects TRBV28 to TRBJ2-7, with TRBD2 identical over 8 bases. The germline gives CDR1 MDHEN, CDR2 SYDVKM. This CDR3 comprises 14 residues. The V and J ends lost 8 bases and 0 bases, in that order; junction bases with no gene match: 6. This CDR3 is CASSTSGPSYEQYF. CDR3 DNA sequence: TGTGCCAGCTCAACTAGCGGACCCTCCTACGAGCAGTACTTC.